The 13 T cell receptor beta chains below were found in one sample sequenced in a study of cytomegalovirus exposure and HLA in healthy donors. Researchers ran the PCR with 60 Vbeta and 13 Jbeta primers. Using immunoSEQ multiplex PCR, the repertoire was profiled, and TCRdb retains in-frame clones only, with some absent. This sample has 90,000 to 100,000 clones; roughly 76% occur once, and the top ten carry about 2.5%. Material for sequencing was PBMCs. The origin of the receptors is a man aged 50 to 60 in good health and CMV-seronegative.

The J gene is TRBJ2-2, the V gene TRBV7-6; D is perhaps TRBD1 (5 bases). Per the germline V gene, CDR1 is SGHVS and CDR2 is FNYEAQ. The CDR3 is 15 residues long. V lost 4 bases, J lost 5 bases, and 14 bases lay in between. CDR3 region: CASSYSRVETGELFF. The CDR3, as DNA: TGTGCCAGCAGCTACAGCAGGGTAGAGACCGGGGAGCTGTTTTTT.

The chain links TRBV30 to TRBJ2-2; 7 positions agree with TRBD2. The CDR3 is 12 amino acids. V was pared by 4 bases and J by 4 bases, with 0 bases of the junction left unmatched. Germline V gene lookup returns CDR1 GTSNPN and CDR2 SVGIG (reference sequence). DNA of the CDR3: TGTGCCTGGACTAGCGGCACCGGGGAGCTGTTTTTT. Its protein product is CAWTSGTGELFF. The full variable domain, rest sourced from reference TRBV30 and TRBJ2-2, is SQTIHQWPATLVQPVGSPLSLECTVEGTSNPNLYWYRQAAGRGLQLLFYSVGIGQISSEVPQNLSASRPQDRQFILSSKKLLLSDSGFYLCAWTSGTGELFFGEGSRLTVL.

The chain recombines TRBV27 with TRBJ1-1, with 9 nucleotides matching TRBD1. CDR1 and CDR2 (germline): MNHEY, SMNVEV (reference sequence). The CDR3 runs 15 residues. J gave up 9 bases and V 4 bases, and 12 bases lay outside the gene matches. In DNA form, the CDR3 reads TGTGCCAGCAGTTCGAACCGGGACAGGGTAGAGAAAGCTTTCTTT. It yields the protein CASSSNRDRVEKAFF.

This clone was seen a handful of times. The chain recombines TRBV10-1 with TRBJ2-7, with a weak D call TRBD1 (6 bases). Germline V lookup: CDR1 WNHNN, CDR2 SYGVQD (reference sequence). Trimming removed 6 bases at V and 2 bases at J, with 11 bases between. This CDR3 has 13 residues. The CDR3 spells CASSRDITYEQYF. The CDR3 bases are TGCGCCAGCAGCAGGGACATCACCTACGAGCAGTACTTC.

This chain uses TRBV5-1 with TRBJ2-1; 9 positions agree with TRBD2. After removal of 7 bases from V and 3 bases from J, the junction contained 8 bases not matched to a gene. This CDR3 is built from 15 residues. CDR1 is SGHRS and CDR2 is YFSETQ in the germline V gene. Here the CDR3 DNA reads TGCGCCAGCGTGGCCGGGACTAGCATCTACAATGAGCAGTTCTTC. Its protein product is CASVAGTSIYNEQFF.

The V and J genes are TRBV6-6 and TRBJ2-2, with 10 bases aligning to TRBD2. CDR1 and CDR2 (germline): MNHNY, SVGAGI (reference sequence). Unmatched junction bases numbered 6, after V lost 6 bases and J lost 5 bases. CDR3 length: 15 residues. CDR3 sequence (DNA): TGTGCCAGCAGCGGAGCGGGGGGGCCTACCGGGGAGCTGTTTTTT. Encoded protein: CASSGAGGPTGELFF.

The V gene is TRBV9, the J gene TRBJ1-4; no clear D. Germline CDR1 and CDR2: SGDLS and YYNGEE. The germline V and J ends were trimmed by 1 base and 5 bases, with 12 bases remaining between them. The CDR3 sequence is 15 residues long. The CDR3 is CASSVSPHGNEKLFF. The CDR3 DNA is TGTGCCAGCAGCGTATCCCCCCACGGGAATGAAAAACTGTTTTTT.

V is TRBV5-1 and J is TRBJ2-5, with D possibly matching TRBD1 (5 bases). V was pared by 5 bases and J by 5 bases, with 13 bases between. The germline V gene has CDR1 SGHRS and CDR2 YFSETQ. The CDR3 has 13 residues. In DNA, the CDR3 is TGCGCCAGCAGAGAGCCTGGGGCGGAGACCCAGTACTTC. This gives the protein CASREPGAETQYF.

The chain uses TRBV19 and TRBJ1-1; D might be TRBD1 (5 bases). The length of the CDR3 is 13 residues. Trimming took off 2 bases at V and 4 bases at J, with 8 bases between the two ends. Germline-derived CDR1 and CDR2 are LNHDA and SQIVND (reference sequence). The CDR3 nucleotides are TGTGCCAGTAGTATAAGCAGGGCCACTGAAGCTTTCTTT. Translating it yields CASSISRATEAFF.

The V and J genes are TRBV11-2 and TRBJ2-1; D may be TRBD1 (6 bases). Germline values: CDR1 SGHAT, CDR2 FQNNGV. V was pared by 5 bases and J by 7 bases, with 18 bases between. The CDR3 is 15 amino acids. CDR3 DNA: TGTGCCAGCAGCCTGGACAGAGCCGCGGGTAATGAGCAGTTCTTC. It codes for CASSLDRAAGNEQFF.

The chain uses TRBV28 and TRBJ1-5, with D maybe TRBD1 (6 bases). This CDR3 spans 17 amino acids. The germline gives CDR1 MDHEN, CDR2 SYDVKM. V was clipped by 6 bases and J by 5 bases, with 23 bases between them. CDR3 loop: CASRPGDGSRLHQPQHF. The DNA for the CDR3 is TGTGCCAGCAGACCAGGGGACGGTTCACGACTTCATCAGCCCCAGCATTTT.

CDR3 nucleotides: TGTGCCAGCAGTGAAAAGGGGGCCTATGGCTACACCTTC. This gives the protein CASSEKGAYGYTF. The rearrangement joins TRBV6-1 to TRBJ1-2; 7 bases match TRBD1. Germline V gene sequence: CDR1 MNHNS, CDR2 SASEGT. V gave up 2 bases and J gave up 4 bases; unmatched junction bases: 1. This CDR3 has 13 amino acids.

The rearrangement links TRBV6-5 to TRBJ2-3; D gene unclear. The CDR3 spans 11 residues. Germline V gene data show CDR1 as MNHEY and CDR2 as SVGAGI. V was cut by 6 bases and J by 5 bases, with 6 bases left in between. This chain's CDR3 is CASRIGDTQYF. In nucleotides, the CDR3 is TGTGCCAGCAGAATCGGAGATACGCAGTATTTT.